A selection of T cell receptor beta chains follows, all from one sample in a study of glioma-infiltrating T cells. TCRdb independently ran MiXCR on the multiplex PCR reads; one entry per CDR3 protein. The repertoire holds over 100,000 distinct CDR3 sequences, with approximately 26% as singletons. Sequenced material: glioma tissue, nonneoplastic brain tissue, or PBMCs (not recorded which). These receptors all come from a human donor with low-grade glioma or glioblastoma, undergoing nonglioma brain surgery, or in good health (not recorded which). Each CDR3 is given with its conserved first and last residue. The D gene is left open where the match is weak. Size tells how often a clone was seen (once, few, many) or the class of an expanded clone, and some rows leave it out.

CDR3nt	CDR3aa	v_gene	abundance	j_gene	d_gene
TGTGCCAGCAGCTTTTCCGAGCAGTACTTC	CASSFSEQYF	TRBV5-6	.	TRBJ2-7	.
TGTGCCAGCTCACCACCGGGCGGATCTCAGGAGACCCAGTACTTC	CASSPPGGSQETQYF	TRBV18	many	TRBJ2-5	.
TGCAGCGTTGAGACAGGAGGGGCAGGAACGTACGAGCAGTACTTC	CSVETGGAGTYEQYF	TRBV29-1	.	TRBJ2-7	.
TGTGCCAGCACTCAGGACGTGGGGGGGCGCACTGGAGCTTTCTTT	CASTQDVGGRTGAFF	TRBV6-1	.	TRBJ1-1	.
TGCGCCAGCAGACTGGACAAGACCCAGTACTTC	CASRLDKTQYF	TRBV10-2	many	TRBJ2-5	.
TGCAGTGCTGCGCCGGACAGGAAGGAATATGGCTACACCTTC	CSAAPDRKEYGYTF	TRBV20-1	once	TRBJ1-2	TRBD1
TGTGCCAGTTGTATAAAGGGACAGGGGCAAAAGCCCCAGCATTTT	CASCIKGQGQKPQHF	TRBV19	.	TRBJ1-5	TRBD1
TGTGCCAGCAGCGCCGGACAGGGTAGGGTGGGCAATGAGCAGTTCTTC	CASSAGQGRVGNEQFF	TRBV9	few	TRBJ2-1	TRBD1
TGCAGCGTTGTAACCGGCAATCAGCCCCAGCATTTT	CSVVTGNQPQHF	TRBV29-1	few	TRBJ1-5	.
TGTGCCAGCAGGACTAGCGGGAAAACCGATACGCAGTATTTT	CASRTSGKTDTQYF	TRBV6-1	many	TRBJ2-3	TRBD2
TGTGCCAGCAGCTTAGATAAGACCACCAATACGCAGTATTTT	CASSLDKTTNTQYF	TRBV7-3	.	TRBJ2-3	.
TGCAGTGCTAGTCTCCCGTCTTTTAGAGGGAATGAGCAGTTCTTC	CSASLPSFRGNEQFF	TRBV20-1	many	TRBJ2-1	.
TGTGCCAGCAGCTTACGGACAGGGGAGATCTACGAGCAGTACTTC	CASSLRTGEIYEQYF	TRBV7-2	many	TRBJ2-7	TRBD1
TGCAGCGTTGAACTAATCGGGAAGACCCAGTACTTC	CSVELIGKTQYF	TRBV29-1	.	TRBJ2-5	.
TGTGCCAGTAGTGTCAGGGTACTTAGCAATCAGCCCCAGCATTTT	CASSVRVLSNQPQHF	TRBV19	many	TRBJ1-5	.
TGCAGTGCCCCCGGGACTAGCGGAGGCTACTACTACGAGCAGTACTTC	CSAPGTSGGYYYEQYF	TRBV20-1	.	TRBJ2-7	TRBD2
TGTGCCAGCAGCGCAACAGGGTACCGCGAGCAGTACTTC	CASSATGYREQYF	TRBV27	many	TRBJ2-7	.
TGTGCTACATCATTCAGCACTAGCACAGATACGCAGTATTTT	CATSFSTSTDTQYF	TRBV10-3	many	TRBJ2-3	.
TGTGCCAGCAGCTCCGGCCTATTCGGGGGAGCTTTCTTT	CASSSGLFGGAFF	TRBV14	many	TRBJ1-1	.
TGCGCCAGCAGCTGGACGGGACAGGGCTATTCCGAGCAGTACTTC	CASSWTGQGYSEQYF	TRBV5-1	.	TRBJ2-7	TRBD1
TGCAGCGTTCTCGGTCTAGCCAAAAACATTCAGTACTTC	CSVLGLAKNIQYF	TRBV29-1	.	TRBJ2-4	.
TGCGCCAGCAGACAGACAGGGGTAGAGACCCAGTACTTC	CASRQTGVETQYF	TRBV4-1	many	TRBJ2-5	TRBD1
TGTGCCAGCAGTTTAACGGTTAGCGGGAATGGCTACACCTTC	CASSLTVSGNGYTF	TRBV27	many	TRBJ1-2	.
TGTGCCAGCAGTCCCACCCGCCAACGAGATACGCAGTATTTT	CASSPTRQRDTQYF	TRBV6-5	.	TRBJ2-3	.
TGTGCCAGCAGTGAAGCGAGCGACGGGGGCCAGCCCCAGCATTTT	CASSEASDGGQPQHF	TRBV2	few	TRBJ1-5	.
TGTGCCAGCAGTGAAGAGGGCAGGGTGGGCACCGGGGAGCTGTTTTTT	CASSEEGRVGTGELFF	TRBV6-1	many	TRBJ2-2	.
TGCAGCGTTGTGGACAGGAACTTTGGAAACACCATATATTTT	CSVVDRNFGNTIYF	TRBV29-1	few	TRBJ1-3	TRBD1
TGTGCCAGCAGTTCCTTGGCAGGGGGTCAGACCCAGCATTTT	CASSSLAGGQTQHF	TRBV6-5	.	TRBJ1-5	TRBD1
TGTGCCACCAGGGGCATCAAGGACCATCAGCCCCAGCATTTT	CATRGIKDHQPQHF	TRBV10-3	few	TRBJ1-5	.
TGTGCCAGCATTCCCAGGACAGGGGCCAATAATTCACCCCTCCACTTT	CASIPRTGANNSPLHF	TRBV28	many	TRBJ1-6	TRBD1
TGTGCCAGCAGTTTAGTTTACACCGCAGGCTACACCTTC	CASSLVYTAGYTF	TRBV28	many	TRBJ1-2	.
TGTGCCAGCAGCATCCGGGCCCCGGGTACCGAGCAGTACTTC	CASSIRAPGTEQYF	TRBV12-3/TRBV12-4	few	TRBJ2-7	.
TGCACCAGCAGTTCGAGCGGGGTCTCCACTGAAGCTTTCTTT	CTSSSSGVSTEAFF	TRBV6-5	.	TRBJ1-1	.
TGTGCCAGCAGCCGCGCGGGACTAGCTTTAGAGCAGTTCTTC	CASSRAGLALEQFF	TRBV6-2/TRBV6-3	many	TRBJ2-1	TRBD2
TGTGCCTGGAGTGGAGTAAAGGGAAATCAGCCCCAGCATTTT	CAWSGVKGNQPQHF	TRBV30	many	TRBJ1-5	.
TGTGCCAGCAGTTTAGAGGGGTGGGGGGCTCGTAATCAGCCCCAGCATTTT	CASSLEGWGARNQPQHF	TRBV12-3/TRBV12-4	.	TRBJ1-5	.
TGTGCCGCGGACAGGGGTATTGGGCCCCAGCATTTT	CAADRGIGPQHF	TRBV28	many	TRBJ1-5	TRBD1
TGTGCCAGCAGCAGGGGAGGCGTACAAGAGACCCAGTACTTC	CASSRGGVQETQYF	TRBV9	.	TRBJ2-5	.
TGTGCCAGCAGCCTCGGGACAACATCTAACTATGGCTACACCTTC	CASSLGTTSNYGYTF	TRBV5-4	few	TRBJ1-2	.
TGTGCCAGCACCCCGACAGGGAATGGCGATGAGCAGTACTTC	CASTPTGNGDEQYF	TRBV2	.	TRBJ2-7	TRBD1
TGCAGTGCTGTTAGCGGGAGGGCCCGGGAGCAGTACTTC	CSAVSGRAREQYF	TRBV20-1	many	TRBJ2-7	TRBD2
TGTGCCAGCAGTCGGGACATAAGAGAGACCCAGTACTTC	CASSRDIRETQYF	TRBV6-4	many	TRBJ2-5	.
TGTGCCAGCAGCTCGGGACTAGCGGGAGCCGATGAGCAGTTCTTC	CASSSGLAGADEQFF	TRBV7-2	many	TRBJ2-1	TRBD2
TGTGCCAGCAGCTTCTACTCGGGACAGAGTCTTTACGAGCAGTACTTC	CASSFYSGQSLYEQYF	TRBV7-2	many	TRBJ2-7	TRBD1